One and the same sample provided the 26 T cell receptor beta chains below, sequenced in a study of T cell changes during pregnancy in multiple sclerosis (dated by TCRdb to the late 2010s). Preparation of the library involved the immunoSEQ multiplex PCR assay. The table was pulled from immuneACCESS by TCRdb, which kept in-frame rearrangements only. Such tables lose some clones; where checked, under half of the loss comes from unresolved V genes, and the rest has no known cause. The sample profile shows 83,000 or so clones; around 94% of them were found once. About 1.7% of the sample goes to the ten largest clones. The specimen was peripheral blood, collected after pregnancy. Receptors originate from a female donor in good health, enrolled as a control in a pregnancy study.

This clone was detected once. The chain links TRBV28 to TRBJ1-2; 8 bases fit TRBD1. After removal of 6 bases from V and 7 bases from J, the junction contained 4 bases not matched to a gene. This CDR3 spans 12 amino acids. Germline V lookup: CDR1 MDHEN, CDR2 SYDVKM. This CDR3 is CASRDRVRGYTF. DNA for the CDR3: TGTGCCAGCAGGGACAGGGTACGTGGCTACACCTTC.

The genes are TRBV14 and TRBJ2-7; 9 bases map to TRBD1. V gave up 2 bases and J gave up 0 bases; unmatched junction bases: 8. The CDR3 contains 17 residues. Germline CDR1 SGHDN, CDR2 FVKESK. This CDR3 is CASSQRTGVSISYEQYF. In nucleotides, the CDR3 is TGTGCCAGCAGCCAACGGACAGGGGTGTCAATCTCCTACGAGCAGTACTTC.

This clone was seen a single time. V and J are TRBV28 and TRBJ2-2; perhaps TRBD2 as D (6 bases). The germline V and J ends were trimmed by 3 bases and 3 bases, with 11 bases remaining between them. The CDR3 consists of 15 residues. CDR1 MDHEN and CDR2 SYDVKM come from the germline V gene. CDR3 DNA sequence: TGTGCCAGCAGTTTGGGGGGTACGGACACCGGGGAGCTGTTTTTT. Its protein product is CASSLGGTDTGELFF.

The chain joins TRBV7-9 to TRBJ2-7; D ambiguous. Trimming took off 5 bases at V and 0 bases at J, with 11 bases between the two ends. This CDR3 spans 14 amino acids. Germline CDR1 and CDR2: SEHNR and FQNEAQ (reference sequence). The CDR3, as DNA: TGTGCCAGCAGCCCTCGCGAGAGCTCCTACGAGCAGTACTTC. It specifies CASSPRESSYEQYF.

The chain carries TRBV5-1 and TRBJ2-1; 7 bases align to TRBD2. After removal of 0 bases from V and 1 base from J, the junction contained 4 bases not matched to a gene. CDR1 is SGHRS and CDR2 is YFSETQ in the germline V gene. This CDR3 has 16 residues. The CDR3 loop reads CASSLGVGGSYNEQFF. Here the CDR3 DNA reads TGCGCCAGCAGCTTGGGGGTGGGAGGGTCCTACAATGAGCAGTTCTTC. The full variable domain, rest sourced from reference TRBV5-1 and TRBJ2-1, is KAGVTQTPRYLIKTRGQQVTLSCSPISGHRSVSWYQQTPGQGLQFLFEYFSETQRNKGNFPGRFSGRQFSNSRSEMNVSTLELGDSALYLCASSLGVGGSYNEQFFGPGTRLTVL.

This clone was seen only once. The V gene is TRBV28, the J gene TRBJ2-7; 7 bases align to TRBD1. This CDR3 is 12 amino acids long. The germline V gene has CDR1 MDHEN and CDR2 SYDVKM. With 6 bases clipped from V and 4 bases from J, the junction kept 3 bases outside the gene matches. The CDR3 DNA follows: TGTGCCAGCAGGAAGACAGGGTACGAGCAGTACTTC. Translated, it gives CASRKTGYEQYF.

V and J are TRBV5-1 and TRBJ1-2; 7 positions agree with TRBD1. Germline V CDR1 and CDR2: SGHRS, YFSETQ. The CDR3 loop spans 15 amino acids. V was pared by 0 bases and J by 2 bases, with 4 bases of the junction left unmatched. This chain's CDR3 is CASSLVPTGNYGYTF. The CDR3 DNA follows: TGCGCCAGCAGCTTGGTTCCGACAGGGAACTATGGCTACACCTTC.

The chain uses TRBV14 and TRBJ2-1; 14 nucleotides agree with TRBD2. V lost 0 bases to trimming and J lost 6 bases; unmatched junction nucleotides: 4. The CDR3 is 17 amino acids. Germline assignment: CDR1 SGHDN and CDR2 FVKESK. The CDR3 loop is CASSQDSGTSGSNEQFF. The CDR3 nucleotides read TGTGCCAGCAGCCAAGATTCCGGGACTAGCGGGAGCAATGAGCAGTTCTTC.

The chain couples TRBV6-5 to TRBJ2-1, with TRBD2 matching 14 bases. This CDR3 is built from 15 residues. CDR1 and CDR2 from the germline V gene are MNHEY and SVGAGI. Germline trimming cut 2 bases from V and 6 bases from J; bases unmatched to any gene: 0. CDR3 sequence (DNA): TGTGCCAGCAGTTACGGGACTAGCGGGAGCAATGAGCAGTTCTTC. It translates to CASSYGTSGSNEQFF.

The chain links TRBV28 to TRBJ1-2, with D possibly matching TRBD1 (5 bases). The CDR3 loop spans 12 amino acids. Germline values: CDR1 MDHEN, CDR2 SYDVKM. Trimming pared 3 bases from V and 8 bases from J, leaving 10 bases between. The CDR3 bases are TGTGCCAGCAGTTTGCAGGGCACGGGCTACACCTTC. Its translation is CASSLQGTGYTF.

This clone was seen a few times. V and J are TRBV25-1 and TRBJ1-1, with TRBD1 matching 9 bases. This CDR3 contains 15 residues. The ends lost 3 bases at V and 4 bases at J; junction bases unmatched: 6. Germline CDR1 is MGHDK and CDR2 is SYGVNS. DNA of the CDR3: TGTGCCAGCAGTGAGGGACAGGGAAGGGGCACTGAAGCTTTCTTT. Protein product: CASSEGQGRGTEAFF.

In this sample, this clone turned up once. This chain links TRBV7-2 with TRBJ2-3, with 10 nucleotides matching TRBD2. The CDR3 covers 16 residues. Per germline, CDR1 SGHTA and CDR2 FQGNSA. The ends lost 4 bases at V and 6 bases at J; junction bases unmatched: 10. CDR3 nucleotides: TGTGCCAGCAGCTCCTCTCTAGCGGGAGCGGTGGATACGCAGTATTTT. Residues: CASSSSLAGAVDTQYF.

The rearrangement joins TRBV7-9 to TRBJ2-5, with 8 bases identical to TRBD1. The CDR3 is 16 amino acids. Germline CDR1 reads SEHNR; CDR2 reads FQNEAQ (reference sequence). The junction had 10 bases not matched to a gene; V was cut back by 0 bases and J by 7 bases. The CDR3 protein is CASSLAGQTGVGTQYF. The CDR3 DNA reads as TGTGCCAGCAGCTTAGCGGGTCAGACAGGGGTTGGGACCCAGTACTTC. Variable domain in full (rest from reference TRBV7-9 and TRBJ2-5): DTGVSQNPRHKITKRGQNVTFRCDPISEHNRLYWYRQTLGQGPEFLTYFQNEAQLEKSRLLSDRFSAERPKGSFSTLEIQRTEQGDSAMYLCASSLAGQTGVGTQYFGPGTRLLVL.

CDR3 sequence reads: CASSDRLAGVSSYNEQFF. For the CDR3, the DNA is TGTGCCAGCAGTGACAGACTAGCGGGGGTTAGCTCCTACAATGAGCAGTTCTTC. The V call is TRBV2, the J call TRBJ2-1; 12 bases map to TRBD2. The CDR3 sequence is 18 residues long. V lost 3 bases to trimming and J lost 0 bases; unmatched junction nucleotides: 6. Germline assignment: CDR1 SNHLY and CDR2 FYNNEI.

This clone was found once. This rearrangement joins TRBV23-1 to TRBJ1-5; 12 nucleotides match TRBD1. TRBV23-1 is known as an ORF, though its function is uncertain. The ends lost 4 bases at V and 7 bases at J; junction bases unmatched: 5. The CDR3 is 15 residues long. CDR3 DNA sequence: TGCGCCAGCAGTCCGGGACAGGGGGCAAGGCAGCCCCAGCATTTT. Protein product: CASSPGQGARQPQHF.

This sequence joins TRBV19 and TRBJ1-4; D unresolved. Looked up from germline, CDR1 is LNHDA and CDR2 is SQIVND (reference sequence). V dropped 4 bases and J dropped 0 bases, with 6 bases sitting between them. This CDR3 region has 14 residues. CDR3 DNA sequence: TGTGCCAGTAGTACCCTTGCAACTAATGAAAAACTGTTTTTT. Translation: CASSTLATNEKLFF.

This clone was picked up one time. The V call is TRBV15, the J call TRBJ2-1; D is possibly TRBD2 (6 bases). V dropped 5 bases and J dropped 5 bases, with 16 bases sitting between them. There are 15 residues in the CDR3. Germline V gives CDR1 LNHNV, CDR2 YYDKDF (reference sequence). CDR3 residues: CATSPRVAVHNEQFF. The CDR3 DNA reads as TGTGCCACCAGCCCCCGAGTAGCGGTCCACAATGAGCAGTTCTTC.

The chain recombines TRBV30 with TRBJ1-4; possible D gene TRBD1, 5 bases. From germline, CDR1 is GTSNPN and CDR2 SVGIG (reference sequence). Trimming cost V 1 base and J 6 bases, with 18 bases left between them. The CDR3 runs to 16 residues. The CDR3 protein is CAWSDPVGGGDEKLFF. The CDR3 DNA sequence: TGTGCCTGGAGTGACCCTGTGGGCGGGGGGGATGAAAAACTGTTTTTT. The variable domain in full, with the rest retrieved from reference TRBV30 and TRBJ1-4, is SQTIHQWPATLVQPVGSPLSLECTVEGTSNPNLYWYRQAAGRGLQLLFYSVGIGQISSEVPQNLSASRPQDRQFILSSKKLLLSDSGFYLCAWSDPVGGGDEKLFFGSGTQLSVL.

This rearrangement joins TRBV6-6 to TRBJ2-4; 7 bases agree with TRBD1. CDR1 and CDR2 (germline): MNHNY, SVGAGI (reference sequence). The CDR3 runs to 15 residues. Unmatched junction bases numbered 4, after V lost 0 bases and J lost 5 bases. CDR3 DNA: TGTGCCAGCAGTTACTCGTCCGGGACAGAAAACATTCAGTACTTC. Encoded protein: CASSYSSGTENIQYF.

The CDR3 DNA sequence: TGTGCCAGCACCCCCGATAGACTGACAGATACGCAGTATTTT. Protein sequence: CASTPDRLTDTQYF. The chain carries TRBV11-1 and TRBJ2-3, with D hard to call. The CDR3 covers 14 residues. Germline CDR1 and CDR2: SGHAT and FQDESV (reference sequence). Deletions cut 7 bases from V and 3 bases from J, with 14 bases between.

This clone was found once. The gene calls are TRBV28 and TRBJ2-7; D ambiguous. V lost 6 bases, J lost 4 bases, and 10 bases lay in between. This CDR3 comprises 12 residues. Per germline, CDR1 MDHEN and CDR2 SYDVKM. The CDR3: CASRNRVYEQYF. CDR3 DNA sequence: TGTGCCAGCAGGAACAGAGTTTACGAGCAGTACTTC.

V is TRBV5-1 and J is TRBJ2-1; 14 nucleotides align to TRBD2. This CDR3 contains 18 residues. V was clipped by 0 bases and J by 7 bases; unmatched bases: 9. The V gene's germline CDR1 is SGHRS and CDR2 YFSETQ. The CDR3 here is CASSLGLAGGPRGNEQFF. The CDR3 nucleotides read TGCGCCAGCAGCTTGGGACTAGCGGGAGGGCCTAGGGGGAATGAGCAGTTCTTC.

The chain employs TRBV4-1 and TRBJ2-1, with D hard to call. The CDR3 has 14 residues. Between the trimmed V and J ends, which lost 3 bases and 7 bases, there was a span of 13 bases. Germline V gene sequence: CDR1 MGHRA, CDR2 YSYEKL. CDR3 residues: CASSHSLPLNEQFF. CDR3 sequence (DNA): TGCGCCAGCAGCCATTCATTACCCCTAAATGAGCAGTTCTTC.

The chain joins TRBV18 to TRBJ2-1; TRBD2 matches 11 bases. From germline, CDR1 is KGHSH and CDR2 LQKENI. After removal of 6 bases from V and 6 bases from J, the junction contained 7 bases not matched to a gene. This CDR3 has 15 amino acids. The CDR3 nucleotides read TGTGCCAGCTCGTCCGGGACTAGCGGACTCAATGAGCAGTTCTTC. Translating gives CASSSGTSGLNEQFF.

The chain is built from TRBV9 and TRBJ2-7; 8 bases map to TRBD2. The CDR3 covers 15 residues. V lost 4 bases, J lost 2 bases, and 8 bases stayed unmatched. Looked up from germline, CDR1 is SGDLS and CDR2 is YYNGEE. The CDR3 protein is CASSPRREGPYEQYF. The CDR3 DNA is TGTGCCAGCAGCCCTCGCCGGGAGGGTCCCTACGAGCAGTACTTC.

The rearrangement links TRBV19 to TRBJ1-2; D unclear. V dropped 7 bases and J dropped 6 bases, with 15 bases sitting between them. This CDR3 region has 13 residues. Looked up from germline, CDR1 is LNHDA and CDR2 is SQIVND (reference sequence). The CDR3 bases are TGTGCCAGTATGGATAACGGGAACAATGGCTACACCTTC. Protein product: CASMDNGNNGYTF.